This passage covers 17 T cell receptor beta chains from one sample sequenced in a study of cytotoxic CD8 clonotypes in ibrutinib-treated CLL. Profiling relied on immunoSEQ multiplex PCR, and the TCRdb table lists in-frame clones only, not all of them. The table has more than 110,000 clones, 80% to 95% seen once. The sequencing here drew on PBMCs, taken after 12 months of ibrutinib treatment. The receptors were gathered from a human donor with chronic lymphocytic leukemia.

The chain links TRBV28 to TRBJ2-5; 12 bases agree with TRBD2. Germline lookup yields CDR1 MDHEN and CDR2 SYDVKM. V was clipped by 6 bases and J by 3 bases; unmatched bases: 2. The CDR3 length is 14 residues. This chain's CDR3 is CASRLAGGKETQYF. CDR3 DNA sequence: TGTGCCAGCAGGCTAGCGGGAGGGAAAGAGACCCAGTACTTC.

The chain joins TRBV7-2 to TRBJ1-4; D is perhaps TRBD1 (5 bases). This CDR3 is 12 amino acids long. The germline V gene has CDR1 SGHTA and CDR2 FQGNSA. V dropped 2 bases and J dropped 12 bases, with 10 bases sitting between them. CDR3: CASSLLGGELFF. In nucleotides, the CDR3 is TGTGCCAGCAGCTTACTGGGAGGGGAACTGTTTTTT.

The chain links TRBV6-6 to TRBJ2-7; perhaps TRBD2 as D (5 bases). This CDR3 spans 15 amino acids. Trimming pared 4 bases from V and 1 base from J, leaving 14 bases between. Germline V CDR1 and CDR2: MNHNY, SVGAGI (reference sequence). The chain's CDR3 is CASSSHVGLSYEQYF. DNA for the CDR3: TGTGCCAGCAGTTCACACGTAGGACTGTCCTACGAGCAGTACTTC.

This clone was counted a single time. The rearrangement joins TRBV5-1 to TRBJ1-4; D not certain. V was trimmed by 0 bases and J by 4 bases, leaving 7 bases between them. Germline lookup yields CDR1 SGHRS and CDR2 YFSETQ. This CDR3 contains 14 residues. CDR3 sequence (DNA): TGCGCCAGCAGCTTGGGGCAGAATAATGAAAAACTGTTTTTT. It translates to CASSLGQNNEKLFF.

V and J are TRBV5-6 and TRBJ1-1; maybe TRBD1 (5 bases). V was clipped by 0 bases and J by 7 bases, with 25 bases between them. The CDR3 consists of 18 residues. The germline V gene encodes CDR1 SGHDT and CDR2 YYEEEE. CDR3 protein: CASSLVNSLYRRSYEAFF. The CDR3 region has the DNA TGTGCCAGCAGCTTGGTTAATTCATTATACAGGAGAAGTTATGAAGCTTTCTTT.

The chain joins TRBV9 to TRBJ2-3, with D maybe TRBD1 (5 bases). Germline CDR1 SGDLS, CDR2 YYNGEE. V was pared by 6 bases and J by 0 bases, with 14 bases between. The CDR3 loop spans 15 amino acids. The CDR3 region is CASTWGGSSTDTQYF. DNA for the CDR3: TGTGCCAGCACCTGGGGCGGTTCTAGCACAGATACGCAGTATTTT.

V is TRBV2 and J is TRBJ2-5; D is ambiguous. V dropped 4 bases and J dropped 4 bases, with 7 bases sitting between them. Germline lookup yields CDR1 SNHLY and CDR2 FYNNEI. The CDR3 extends over 12 amino acids. The CDR3 region has the DNA TGTGCCAGCAGTGCCAATACAGAGACCCAGTACTTC. Encoded protein: CASSANTETQYF.

The V gene is TRBV14, the J gene TRBJ2-1; 7 bases match TRBD1. This CDR3 comprises 15 residues. Trimming removed 0 bases from V and 4 bases from J; junction bases left unmatched: 3. Germline loops: CDR1 SGHDN, CDR2 FVKESK. CDR3 region: CASSQEQGVYNEQFF. The CDR3 coding sequence is TGTGCCAGCAGCCAAGAGCAGGGGGTATACAATGAGCAGTTCTTC. The full variable domain, completed using reference TRBV14 and TRBJ2-1, is EAGVTQFPSHSVIEKGQTVTLRCDPISGHDNLYWYRRVMGKEIKFLLHFVKESKQDESGMPNNRFLAERTGGTYSTLKVQPAELEDSGVYFCASSQEQGVYNEQFFGPGTRLTVL.

The chain has TRBV27 and TRBJ1-2; unclear D gene. V gave up 4 bases and J gave up 8 bases, with 20 bases separating them. Germline CDR1 MNHEY, CDR2 SMNVEV (reference sequence). This CDR3 contains 15 residues. In nucleotides, the CDR3 is TGTGCCAGCAGTTCTTCCCGGACGTCTAAGAGGGGCTACACCTTC. Its protein product is CASSSSRTSKRGYTF.

This clone came up once. The chain is built from TRBV4-3 and TRBJ1-1; D is uncertain. Trimming cost V 0 bases and J 3 bases, with 14 bases left between them. The CDR3 is made up of 16 amino acids. Germline assignment: CDR1 LGHNA and CDR2 YSLEER. The CDR3 sequence: CASSQDFPARDTEAFF. The CDR3 coding sequence is TGCGCCAGCAGCCAAGATTTCCCAGCCCGGGACACTGAAGCTTTCTTT.

The gene calls are TRBV2 and TRBJ2-2; 8 nucleotides match TRBD2. CDR3 length equals 16 residues. Germline V CDR1 and CDR2: SNHLY, FYNNEI. With V trimmed by 6 bases and J by 0 bases, 6 bases remained unmatched. CDR3 sequence: CASRRAGGANTGELFF. The CDR3 DNA sequence: TGTGCCAGCAGGCGGGCGGGAGGCGCGAACACCGGGGAGCTGTTTTTT.

The chain carries TRBV28 and TRBJ2-7; D unclear. The CDR3 is 16 amino acids. Trimming removed 2 bases from V and 3 bases from J, with 17 bases in between. Germline CDR1 MDHEN, CDR2 SYDVKM. The CDR3 here is CASSLGPAAIYYEQYF. The CDR3, as DNA: TGTGCCAGCAGTTTAGGTCCGGCGGCCATATACTACGAGCAGTACTTC.

The V call is TRBV4-1, the J call TRBJ2-5; D is unresolved. This CDR3 region has 12 residues. Deletions cut 0 bases from V and 6 bases from J, with 5 bases between. In germline, CDR1 is MGHRA, CDR2 YSYEKL. In nucleotides, the CDR3 is TGCGCCAGCAGCCAAGAATTCCAGACCCAGTACTTC. Translation: CASSQEFQTQYF.

J is TRBJ2-7 and V is TRBV7-2, with 12 bases matching TRBD2. Per germline, CDR1 SGHTA and CDR2 FQGNSA. CDR3 size: 15 residues. V was pared by 5 bases and J by 1 base, with 3 bases of the junction left unmatched. This CDR3 is CASSRLAGGSYEQYF. The DNA of the CDR3 is TGTGCCAGCAGCCGGCTAGCGGGAGGGTCCTACGAGCAGTACTTC.

This chain links TRBV9 with TRBJ2-7; 8 nucleotides align to TRBD1. This CDR3 comprises 15 residues. Unmatched junction bases numbered 7, after V lost 3 bases and J lost 2 bases. CDR1 is SGDLS, CDR2 YYNGEE, per germline. This CDR3 reads CASSGGTGQTYEQYF. The CDR3 DNA reads as TGTGCCAGCAGCGGCGGGACAGGCCAAACCTACGAGCAGTACTTC. Supplemented by reference TRBV9 and TRBJ2-7, the full variable domain reads DSGVTQTPKHLITATGQRVTLRCSPRSGDLSVYWYQQSLDQGLQFLIQYYNGEERAKGNILERFSAQQFPDLHSELNLSSLELGDSALYFCASSGGTGQTYEQYFGPGTRLTVT.

The V call is TRBV9, the J call TRBJ2-5; D is unclear. CDR3 length equals 13 residues. The V gene's germline CDR1 is SGDLS and CDR2 YYNGEE. The V end was cut by 3 bases, the J end by 1 base, with 7 bases between. The CDR3 protein is CASSGDTQETQYF. The CDR3 nucleotides are TGTGCCAGCAGCGGTGACACCCAAGAGACCCAGTACTTC.

CDR3 sequence (DNA): TGCGCCAGCAGTGGCCGACAGGATAGGACCGGGGAGCTGTTTTTT. This sequence encodes CASSGRQDRTGELFF. The V gene is TRBV10-1, the J gene TRBJ2-2, with D possibly TRBD1 on 6 matching bases. CDR3 length: 15 residues. V was shortened by 4 bases and J by 5 bases, with 14 bases between the two germline ends. The germline gives CDR1 WNHNN, CDR2 SYGVQD (reference sequence).